The text below deals with one TCR beta chain. This sample stems from a study of patients and donors after allogeneic stem cell transplantation. TCRdb analysed the RT-PCR reads with MiXCR anew, one entry per CDR3 protein. The top ten hold less than 8% of the sample, which has fewer than 500,000 distinct CDR3 sequences, approximately 16% seen once. This receptor was taken from a human donor who was either an allogeneic HSCT recipient or a stem cell or donor lymphocyte infusion donor (not recorded which). It is not recorded whose cells these are; they may come from a transplant donor. The sequenced material came from blood, either unsorted or a sorted T cell fraction (not recorded which).

CDR3 amino acids: CSARVDRLETQYF. The CDR3 coding sequence is TGCAGTGCTAGAGTGGACAGACTGGAGACCCAGTACTTC. V gene TRBV20-1 combines with J gene TRBJ2-5; TRBD1 might be the D (6 bases). The V end lost 1 base, the J end lost 5 bases, and 11 bases lay between the germline ends. CDR1 is DFQATT and CDR2 is SNEGSKA in the germline V gene (reference sequence). There are 13 residues in the CDR3.